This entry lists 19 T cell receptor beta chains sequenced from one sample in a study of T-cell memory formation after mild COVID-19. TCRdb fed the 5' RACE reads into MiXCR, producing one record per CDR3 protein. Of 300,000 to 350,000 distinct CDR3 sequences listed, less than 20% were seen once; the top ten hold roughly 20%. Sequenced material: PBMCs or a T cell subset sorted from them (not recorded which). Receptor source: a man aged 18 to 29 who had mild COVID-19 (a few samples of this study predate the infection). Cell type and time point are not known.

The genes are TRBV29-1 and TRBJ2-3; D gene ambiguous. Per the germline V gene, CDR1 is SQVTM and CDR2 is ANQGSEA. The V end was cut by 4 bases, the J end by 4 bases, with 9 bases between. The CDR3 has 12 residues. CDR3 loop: CSVVLGADTQYF. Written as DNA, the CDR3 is TGCAGCGTTGTACTTGGGGCAGATACGCAGTATTTT.

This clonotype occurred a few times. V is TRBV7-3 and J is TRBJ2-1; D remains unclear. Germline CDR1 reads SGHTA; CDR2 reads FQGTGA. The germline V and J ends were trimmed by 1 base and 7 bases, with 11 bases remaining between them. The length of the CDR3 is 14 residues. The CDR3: CASSLMRLGNEQFF. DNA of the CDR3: TGTGCCAGCAGCTTAATGAGATTAGGGAATGAGCAGTTCTTC.

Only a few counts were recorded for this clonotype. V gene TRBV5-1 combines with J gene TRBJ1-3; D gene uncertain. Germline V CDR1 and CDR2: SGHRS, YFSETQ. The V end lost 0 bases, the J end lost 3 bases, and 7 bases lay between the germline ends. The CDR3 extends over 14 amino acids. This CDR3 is CASSLAGYGNTIYF. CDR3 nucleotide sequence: TGCGCCAGCAGCTTGGCCGGGTATGGAAACACCATATATTTT.

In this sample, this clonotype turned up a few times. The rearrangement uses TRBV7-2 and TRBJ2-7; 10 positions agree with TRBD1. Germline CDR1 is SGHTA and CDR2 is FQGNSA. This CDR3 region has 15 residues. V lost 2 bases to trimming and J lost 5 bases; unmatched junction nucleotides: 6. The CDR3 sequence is CASSLRDRGIHEQYF. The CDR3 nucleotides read TGTGCCAGCAGCTTACGGGACAGGGGTATCCACGAGCAGTACTTC.

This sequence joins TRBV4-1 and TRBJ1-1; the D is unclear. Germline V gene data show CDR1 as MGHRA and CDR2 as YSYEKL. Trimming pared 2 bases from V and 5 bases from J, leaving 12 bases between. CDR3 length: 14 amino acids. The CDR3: CASSQLGIGTEAFF. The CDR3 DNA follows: TGCGCCAGCAGCCAACTGGGGATTGGGACTGAAGCTTTCTTT.

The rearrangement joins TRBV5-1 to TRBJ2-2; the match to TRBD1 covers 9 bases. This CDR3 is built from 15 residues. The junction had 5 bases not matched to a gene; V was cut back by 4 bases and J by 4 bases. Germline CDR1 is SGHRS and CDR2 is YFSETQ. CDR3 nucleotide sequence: TGCGCCAGCAGCCCGGGACAGGGCCTCACCGGGGAGCTGTTTTTT. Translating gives CASSPGQGLTGELFF.

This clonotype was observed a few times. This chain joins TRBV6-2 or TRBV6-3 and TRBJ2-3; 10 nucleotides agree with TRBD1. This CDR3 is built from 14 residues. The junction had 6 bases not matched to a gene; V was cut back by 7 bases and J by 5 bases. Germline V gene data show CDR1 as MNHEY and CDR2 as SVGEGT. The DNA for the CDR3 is TGTGCCAGCATCCCGGGACAGGGGATAGATACGCAGTATTTT. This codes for CASIPGQGIDTQYF.

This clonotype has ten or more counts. This CDR3 reads CASSPLGGLVSEQFF. CDR3 DNA sequence: TGTGCCAGCAGCCCGCTGGGGGGTCTCGTGAGTGAGCAGTTCTTC. The chain carries TRBV5-5 and TRBJ2-1, with D possibly matching TRBD2 (6 bases). CDR1 is SGHKS and CDR2 is YYEKEE in the germline V gene (reference sequence). The CDR3 has 15 amino acids. The V and J ends lost 4 bases and 9 bases respectively, with 20 bases between them.

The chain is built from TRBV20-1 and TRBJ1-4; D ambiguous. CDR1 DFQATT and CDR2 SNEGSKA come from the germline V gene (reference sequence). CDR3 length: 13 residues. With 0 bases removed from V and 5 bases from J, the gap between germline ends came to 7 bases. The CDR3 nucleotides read TGCAGTGCTAGAGACGGCAGGAATGAAAAACTGTTTTTT. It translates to CSARDGRNEKLFF.

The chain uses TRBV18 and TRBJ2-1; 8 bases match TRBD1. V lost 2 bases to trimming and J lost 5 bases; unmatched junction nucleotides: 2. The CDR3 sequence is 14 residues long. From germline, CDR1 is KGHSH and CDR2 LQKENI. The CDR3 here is CASSPDRGNNEQFF. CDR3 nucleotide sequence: TGTGCCAGCTCACCAGACAGGGGCAACAATGAGCAGTTCTTC.

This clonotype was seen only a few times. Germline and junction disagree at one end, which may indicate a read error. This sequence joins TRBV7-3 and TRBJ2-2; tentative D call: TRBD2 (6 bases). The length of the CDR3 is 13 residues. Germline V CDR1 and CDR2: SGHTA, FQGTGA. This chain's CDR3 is CASSGGNAGELFF. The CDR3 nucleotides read TGTGCCAGCAGTGGGGGGAACGCCGGGGAGCTGTTTTTT.

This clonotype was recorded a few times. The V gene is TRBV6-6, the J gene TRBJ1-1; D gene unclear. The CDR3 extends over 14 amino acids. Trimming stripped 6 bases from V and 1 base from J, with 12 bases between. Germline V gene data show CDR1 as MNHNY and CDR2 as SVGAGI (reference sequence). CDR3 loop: CASSRYVGNTEAFF. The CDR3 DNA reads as TGTGCCAGCAGCCGCTATGTGGGGAACACTGAAGCTTTCTTT.

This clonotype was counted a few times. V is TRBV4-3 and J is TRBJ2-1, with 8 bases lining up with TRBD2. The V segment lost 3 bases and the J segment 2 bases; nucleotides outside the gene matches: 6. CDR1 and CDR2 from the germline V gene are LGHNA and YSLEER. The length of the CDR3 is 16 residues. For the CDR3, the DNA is TGCGCCAGCAGCCAGGGCCGGGGGGGGACCTACAATGAGCAGTTCTTC. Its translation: CASSQGRGGTYNEQFF.

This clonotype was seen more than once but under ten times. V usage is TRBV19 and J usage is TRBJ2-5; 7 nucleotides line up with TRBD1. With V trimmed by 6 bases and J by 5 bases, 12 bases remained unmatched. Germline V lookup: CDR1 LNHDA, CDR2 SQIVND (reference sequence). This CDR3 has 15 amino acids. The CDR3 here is CASSGQVWRWETQYF. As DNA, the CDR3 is TGTGCCAGTAGCGGACAGGTCTGGCGGTGGGAGACCCAGTACTTC.

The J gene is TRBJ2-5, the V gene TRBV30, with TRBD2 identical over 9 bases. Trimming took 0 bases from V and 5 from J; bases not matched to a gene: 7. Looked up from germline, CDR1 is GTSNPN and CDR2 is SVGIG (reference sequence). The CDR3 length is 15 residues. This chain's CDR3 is CAWSVASAGGETQYF. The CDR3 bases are TGTGCCTGGAGTGTAGCTTCCGCGGGGGGGGAGACCCAGTACTTC.

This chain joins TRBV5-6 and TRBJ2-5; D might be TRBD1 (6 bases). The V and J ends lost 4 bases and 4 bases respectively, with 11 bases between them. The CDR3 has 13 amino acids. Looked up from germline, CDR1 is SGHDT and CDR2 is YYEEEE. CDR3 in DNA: TGTGCCAGCAGCAGGGACATCTTAGAGACCCAGTACTTC. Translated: CASSRDILETQYF.

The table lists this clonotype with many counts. The CDR3 DNA sequence: TGTGCCAGCAGTTTTAGGGAGACCCAGTACTTC. Amino acids: CASSFRETQYF. The gene calls are TRBV12-3 or TRBV12-4 and TRBJ2-5, with no clear D. Between the trimmed V and J ends, which lost 3 bases and 5 bases, there was a span of 4 bases. The CDR3 sequence is 11 residues long.

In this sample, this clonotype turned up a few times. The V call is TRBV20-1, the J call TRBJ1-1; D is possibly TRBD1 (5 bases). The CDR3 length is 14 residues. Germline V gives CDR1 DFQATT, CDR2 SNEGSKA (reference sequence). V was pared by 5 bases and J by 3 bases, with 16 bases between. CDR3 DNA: TGCAGTGCTCCCCGTCCGGGGCGAGACACTGAAGCTTTCTTT. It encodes CSAPRPGRDTEAFF.

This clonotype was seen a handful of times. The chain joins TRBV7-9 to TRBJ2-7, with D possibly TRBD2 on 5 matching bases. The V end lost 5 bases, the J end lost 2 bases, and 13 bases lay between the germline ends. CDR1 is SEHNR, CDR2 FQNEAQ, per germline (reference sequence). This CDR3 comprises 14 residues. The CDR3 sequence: CASSPIGRAYEQYF. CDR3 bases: TGTGCCAGCAGCCCCATTGGGAGAGCCTACGAGCAGTACTTC.